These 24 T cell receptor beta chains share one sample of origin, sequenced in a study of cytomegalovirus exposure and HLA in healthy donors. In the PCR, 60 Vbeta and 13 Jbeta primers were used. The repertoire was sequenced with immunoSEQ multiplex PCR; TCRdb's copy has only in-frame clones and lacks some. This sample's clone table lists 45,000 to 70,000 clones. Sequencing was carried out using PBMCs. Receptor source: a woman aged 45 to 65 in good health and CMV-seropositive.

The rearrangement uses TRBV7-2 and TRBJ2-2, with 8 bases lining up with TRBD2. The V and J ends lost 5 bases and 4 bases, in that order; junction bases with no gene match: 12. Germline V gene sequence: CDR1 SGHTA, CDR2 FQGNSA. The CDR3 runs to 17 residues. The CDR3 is CASSLSYRLAGTGELFF. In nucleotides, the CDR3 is TGTGCCAGCAGCCTTAGTTACCGTCTAGCGGGCACCGGGGAGCTGTTTTTT.

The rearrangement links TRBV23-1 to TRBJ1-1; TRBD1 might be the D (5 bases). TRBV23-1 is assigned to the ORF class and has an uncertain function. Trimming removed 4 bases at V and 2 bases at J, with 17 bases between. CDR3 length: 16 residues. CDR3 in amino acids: CASSPSSTDQNTEAFF. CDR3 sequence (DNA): TGCGCCAGCAGTCCCTCATCGACAGACCAAAACACTGAAGCTTTCTTT.

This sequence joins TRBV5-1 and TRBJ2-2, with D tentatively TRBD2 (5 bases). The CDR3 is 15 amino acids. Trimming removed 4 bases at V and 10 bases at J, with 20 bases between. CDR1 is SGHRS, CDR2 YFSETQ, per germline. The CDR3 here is CASSTRGGGDVELFF. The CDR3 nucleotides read TGCGCCAGCAGCACCCGGGGTGGTGGAGACGTGGAGCTGTTTTTT.

The CDR3 loop reads CASSDRVKGSEAFF. DNA of the CDR3: TGTGCCAGCAGTGACAGGGTTAAAGGTTCTGAAGCTTTCTTT. This chain connects TRBV25-1 to TRBJ1-1, with D possibly being TRBD1 (5 bases). This CDR3 contains 14 residues. Per germline, CDR1 MGHDK and CDR2 SYGVNS. With 3 bases removed from V and 6 bases from J, the gap between germline ends came to 14 bases.

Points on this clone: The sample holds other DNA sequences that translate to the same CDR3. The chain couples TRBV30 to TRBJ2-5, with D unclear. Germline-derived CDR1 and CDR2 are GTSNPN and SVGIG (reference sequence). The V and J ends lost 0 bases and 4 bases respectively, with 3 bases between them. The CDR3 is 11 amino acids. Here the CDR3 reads CAWSVLETQYF. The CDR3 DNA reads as TGTGCCTGGAGTGTACTAGAGACCCAGTACTTC.

CDR3 DNA sequence: TGTGCCAGCAGCGTTTATGCCGGGGAGCTGTTTTTT. It yields the protein CASSVYAGELFF. The gene calls are TRBV9 and TRBJ2-2; D unresolved. The CDR3 totals 12 residues. V was trimmed by 2 bases and J by 6 bases, leaving 5 bases between them. Germline V lookup: CDR1 SGDLS, CDR2 YYNGEE.

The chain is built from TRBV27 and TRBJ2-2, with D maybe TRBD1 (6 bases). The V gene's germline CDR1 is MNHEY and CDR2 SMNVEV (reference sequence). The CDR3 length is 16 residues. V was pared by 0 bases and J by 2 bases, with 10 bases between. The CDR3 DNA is TGTGCCAGCAGTTTATCGACAGGTCCTAACACCGGGGAGCTGTTTTTT. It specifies CASSLSTGPNTGELFF.

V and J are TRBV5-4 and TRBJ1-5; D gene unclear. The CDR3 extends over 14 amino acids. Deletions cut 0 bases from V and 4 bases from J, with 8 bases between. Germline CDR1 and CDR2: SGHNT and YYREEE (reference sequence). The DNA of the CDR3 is TGTGCCAGCAGCTTGGCGGGTGTAAATCAGCCCCAGCATTTT. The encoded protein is CASSLAGVNQPQHF. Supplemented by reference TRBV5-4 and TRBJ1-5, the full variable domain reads ETGVTQSPTHLIKTRGQQVTLRCSSQSGHNTVSWYQQALGQGPQFIFQYYREEENGRGNFPPRFSGLQFPNYSSELNVNALELDDSALYLCASSLAGVNQPQHFGDGTRLSIL.

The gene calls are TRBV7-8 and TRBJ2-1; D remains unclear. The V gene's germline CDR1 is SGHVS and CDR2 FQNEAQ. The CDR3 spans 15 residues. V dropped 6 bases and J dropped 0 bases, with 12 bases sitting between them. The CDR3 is CASSLRWSSYNEQFF. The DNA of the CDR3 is TGTGCCAGCAGTTTACGCTGGAGCTCCTACAATGAGCAGTTCTTC.

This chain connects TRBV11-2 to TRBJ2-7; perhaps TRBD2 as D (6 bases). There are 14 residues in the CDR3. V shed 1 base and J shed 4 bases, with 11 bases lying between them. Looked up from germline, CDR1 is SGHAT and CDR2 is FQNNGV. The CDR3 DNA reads TGTGCCAGCAGCTTAGCCCCCGGGGGATACGAGCAGTACTTC. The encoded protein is CASSLAPGGYEQYF.

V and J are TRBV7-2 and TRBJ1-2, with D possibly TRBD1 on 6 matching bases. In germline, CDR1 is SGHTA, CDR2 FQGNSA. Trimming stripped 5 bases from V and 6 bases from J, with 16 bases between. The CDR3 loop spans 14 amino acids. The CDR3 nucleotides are TGTGCCAGCAGCAAACCCAGGACAGCTGATGGCTACACCTTC. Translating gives CASSKPRTADGYTF.

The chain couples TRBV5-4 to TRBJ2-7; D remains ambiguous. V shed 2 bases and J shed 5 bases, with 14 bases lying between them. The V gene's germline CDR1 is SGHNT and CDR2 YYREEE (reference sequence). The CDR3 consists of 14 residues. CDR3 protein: CASSLGVLVHEQYF. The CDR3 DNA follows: TGTGCCAGCAGCTTAGGAGTATTAGTCCACGAGCAGTACTTC.

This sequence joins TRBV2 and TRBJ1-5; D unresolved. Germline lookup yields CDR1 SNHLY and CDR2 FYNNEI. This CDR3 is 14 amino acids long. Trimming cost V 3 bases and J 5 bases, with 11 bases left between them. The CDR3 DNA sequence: TGTGCCAGCAGTGAGTCGAGGAAGGATCAGCCCCAGCATTTT. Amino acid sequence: CASSESRKDQPQHF.

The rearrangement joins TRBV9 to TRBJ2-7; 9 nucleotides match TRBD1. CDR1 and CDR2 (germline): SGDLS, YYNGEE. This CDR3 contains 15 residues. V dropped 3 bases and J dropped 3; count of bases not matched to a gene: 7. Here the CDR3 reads CASSGGQGPLYEQYF. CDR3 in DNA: TGTGCCAGCAGCGGGGGACAGGGCCCCCTCTACGAGCAGTACTTC.

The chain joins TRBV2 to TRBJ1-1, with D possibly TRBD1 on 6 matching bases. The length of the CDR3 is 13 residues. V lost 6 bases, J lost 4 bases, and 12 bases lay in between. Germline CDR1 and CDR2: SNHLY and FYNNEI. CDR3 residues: CASRGETGTEAFF. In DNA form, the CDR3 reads TGTGCCAGCAGGGGGGAGACAGGCACTGAAGCTTTCTTT. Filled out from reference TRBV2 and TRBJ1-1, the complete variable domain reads EPEVTQTPSHQVTQMGQEVILRCVPISNHLYFYWYRQILGQKVEFLVSFYNNEISEKSEIFDDQFSVERPDGSNFTLKIRSTKLEDSAMYFCASRGETGTEAFFGQGTRLTVV.

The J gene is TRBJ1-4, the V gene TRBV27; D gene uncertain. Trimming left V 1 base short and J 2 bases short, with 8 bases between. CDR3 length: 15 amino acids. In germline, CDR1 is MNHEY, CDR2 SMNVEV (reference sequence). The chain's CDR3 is CASSLYGSTNEKLFF. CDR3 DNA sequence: TGTGCCAGCAGTTTATATGGGAGTACTAATGAAAAACTGTTTTTT.

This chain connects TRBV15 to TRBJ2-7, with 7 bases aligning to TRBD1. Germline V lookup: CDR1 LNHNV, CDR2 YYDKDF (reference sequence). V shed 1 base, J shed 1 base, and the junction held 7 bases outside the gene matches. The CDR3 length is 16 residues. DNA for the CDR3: TGTGCCACCAGCAGAGTAAGGACAGGAGTTTCCTACGAGCAGTACTTC. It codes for CATSRVRTGVSYEQYF.

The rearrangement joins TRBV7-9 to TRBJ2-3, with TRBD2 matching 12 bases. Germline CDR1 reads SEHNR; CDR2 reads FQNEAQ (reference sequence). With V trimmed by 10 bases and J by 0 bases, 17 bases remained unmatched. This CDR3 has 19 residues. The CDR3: CATEILAGGLFASTDTQYF. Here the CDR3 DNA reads TGTGCCACCGAGATACTAGCGGGGGGTCTTTTTGCTAGCACAGATACGCAGTATTTT.

CDR3 amino acids: CAWNLAGGETQYF. The CDR3 coding sequence is TGTGCCTGGAACCTAGCGGGAGGAGAGACCCAGTACTTC. This chain connects TRBV30 to TRBJ2-5; 11 bases match TRBD2. The ends lost 4 bases at V and 4 bases at J; junction bases unmatched: 2. CDR1 GTSNPN and CDR2 SVGIG come from the germline V gene (reference sequence). This CDR3 region has 13 residues.

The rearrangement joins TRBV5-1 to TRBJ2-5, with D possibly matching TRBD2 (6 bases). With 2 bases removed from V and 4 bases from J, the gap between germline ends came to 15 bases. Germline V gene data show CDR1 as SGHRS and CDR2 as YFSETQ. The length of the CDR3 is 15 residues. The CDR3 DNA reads TGCGCCAGCAGCTTAGGAGCGGGTCCCAGAGAGACCCAGTACTTC. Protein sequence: CASSLGAGPRETQYF.

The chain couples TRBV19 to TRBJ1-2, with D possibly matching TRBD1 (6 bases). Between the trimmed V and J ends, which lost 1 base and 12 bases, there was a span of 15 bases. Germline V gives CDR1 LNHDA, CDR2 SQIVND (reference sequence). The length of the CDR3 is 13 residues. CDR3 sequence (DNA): TGTGCCAGTAGTATAGCGGGGACACTACCAGACACCTTC. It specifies CASSIAGTLPDTF.

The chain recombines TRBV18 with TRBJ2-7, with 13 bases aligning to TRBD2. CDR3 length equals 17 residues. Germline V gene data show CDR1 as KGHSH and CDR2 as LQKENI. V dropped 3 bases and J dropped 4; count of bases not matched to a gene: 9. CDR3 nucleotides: TGTGCCAGCTCACCCTCTTTGACTAGCGGGGGGAAGTACGAGCAGTACTTC. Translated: CASSPSLTSGGKYEQYF.

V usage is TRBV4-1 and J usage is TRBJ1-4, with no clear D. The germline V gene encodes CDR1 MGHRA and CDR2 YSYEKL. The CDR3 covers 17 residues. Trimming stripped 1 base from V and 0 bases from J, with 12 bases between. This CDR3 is CASSQARQVATNEKLFF. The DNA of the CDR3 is TGCGCCAGCAGCCAAGCCCGGCAGGTAGCAACTAATGAAAAACTGTTTTTT.

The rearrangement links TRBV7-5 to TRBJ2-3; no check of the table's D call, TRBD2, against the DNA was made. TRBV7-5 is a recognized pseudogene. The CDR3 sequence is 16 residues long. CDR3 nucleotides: TGTGTCAGAAGCTCGTATTTGGAACTAGGAACAGATACGCAGTATTTT. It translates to CVRSSYLELGTDTQYF.